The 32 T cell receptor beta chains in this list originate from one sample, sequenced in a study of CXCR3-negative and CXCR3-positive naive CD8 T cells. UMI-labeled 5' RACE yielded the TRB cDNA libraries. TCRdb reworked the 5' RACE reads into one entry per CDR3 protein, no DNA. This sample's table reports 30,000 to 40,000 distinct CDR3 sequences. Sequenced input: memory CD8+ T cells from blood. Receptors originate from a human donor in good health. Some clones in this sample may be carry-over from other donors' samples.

This chain's CDR3 is CASSPGTGGISGYTF. This chain joins TRBV7-2 and TRBJ1-2; TCRdb calls TRBD1, which cannot be checked without DNA. From germline, CDR1 is SGHTA and CDR2 FQGNSA. This CDR3 has 15 residues.

The CDR3 protein is CASNPGQVLYEQYF. V usage is TRBV11-2 and J usage is TRBJ2-7; the TCRdb call, TRBD1, lacks DNA for checking. The CDR3 runs 14 residues. Per germline, CDR1 SGHAT and CDR2 FQNNGV. The full variable domain, its missing parts supplied by reference TRBV11-2 and TRBJ2-7, is EAGVAQSPRYKIIEKRQSVAFWCNPISGHATLYWYQQILGQGPKLLIQFQNNGVVDDSQLPKDRFSAERLKGVDSTLKIQPAKLEDSAVYLCASNPGQVLYEQYFGPGTRLTVT.

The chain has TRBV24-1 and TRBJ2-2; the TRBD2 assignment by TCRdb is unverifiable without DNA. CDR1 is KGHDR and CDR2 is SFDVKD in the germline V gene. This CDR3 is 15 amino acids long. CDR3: CATSGGERDTGELFF.

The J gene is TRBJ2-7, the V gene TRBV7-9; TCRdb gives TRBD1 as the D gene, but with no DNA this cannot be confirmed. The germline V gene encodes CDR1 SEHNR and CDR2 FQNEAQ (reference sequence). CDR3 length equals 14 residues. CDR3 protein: CASSFPQRPDEQYF. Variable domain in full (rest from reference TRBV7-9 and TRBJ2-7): DTGVSQNPRHKITKRGQNVTFRCDPISEHNRLYWYRQTLGQGPEFLTYFQNEAQLEKSRLLSDRFSAERPKGSFSTLEIQRTEQGDSAMYLCASSFPQRPDEQYFGPGTRLTVT.

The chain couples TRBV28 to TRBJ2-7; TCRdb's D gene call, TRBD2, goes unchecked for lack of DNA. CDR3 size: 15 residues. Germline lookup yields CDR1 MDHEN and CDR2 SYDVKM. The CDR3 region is CASSSRLAVSYEQYF.

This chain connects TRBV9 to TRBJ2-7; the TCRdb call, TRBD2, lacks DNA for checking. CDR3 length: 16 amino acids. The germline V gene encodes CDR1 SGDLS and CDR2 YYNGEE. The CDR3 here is CASSAEGGVLSYEQYF.

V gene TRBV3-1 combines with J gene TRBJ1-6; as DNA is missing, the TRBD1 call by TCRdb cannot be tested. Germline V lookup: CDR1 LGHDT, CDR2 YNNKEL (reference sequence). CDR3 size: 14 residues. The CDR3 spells CASSQTGKNSPLHF. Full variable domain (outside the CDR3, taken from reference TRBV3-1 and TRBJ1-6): DTAVSQTPKYLVTQMGNDKSIKCEQNLGHDTMYWYKQDSKKFLKIMFSYNNKELIINETVPNRFSPKSPDKAHLNLHINSLELGDSAVYFCASSQTGKNSPLHFGNGTRLTVT.

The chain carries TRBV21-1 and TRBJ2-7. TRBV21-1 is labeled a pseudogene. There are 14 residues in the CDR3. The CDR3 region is CASSKECSYAEQYF.

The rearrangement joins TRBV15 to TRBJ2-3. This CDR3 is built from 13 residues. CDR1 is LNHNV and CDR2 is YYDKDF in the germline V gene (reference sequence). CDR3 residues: CATSRDRRDTQYF.

CDR3: CASSWTGEETEAFF. This chain uses TRBV7-9 with TRBJ1-1; TCRdb names TRBD1, which stays unverified in the absence of DNA. The CDR3 sequence is 14 residues long. Germline CDR1 and CDR2: SEHNR and FQNEAQ (reference sequence).

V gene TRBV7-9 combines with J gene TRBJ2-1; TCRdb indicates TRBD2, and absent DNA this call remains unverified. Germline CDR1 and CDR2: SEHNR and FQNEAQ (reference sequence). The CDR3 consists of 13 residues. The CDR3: CASSPWGGNEQFF.

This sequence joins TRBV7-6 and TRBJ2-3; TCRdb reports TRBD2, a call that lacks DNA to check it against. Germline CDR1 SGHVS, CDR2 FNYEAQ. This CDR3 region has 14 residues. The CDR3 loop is CASSLPGRGTAQYF.

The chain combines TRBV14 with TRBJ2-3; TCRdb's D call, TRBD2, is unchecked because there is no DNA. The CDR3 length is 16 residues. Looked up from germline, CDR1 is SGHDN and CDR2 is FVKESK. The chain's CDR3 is CASSQEGLVPTDTQYF.

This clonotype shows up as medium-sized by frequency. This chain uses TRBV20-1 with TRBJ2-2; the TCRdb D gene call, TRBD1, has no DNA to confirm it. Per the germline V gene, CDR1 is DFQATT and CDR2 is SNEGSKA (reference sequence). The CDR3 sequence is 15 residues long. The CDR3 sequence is CSARAGTGDTGELFF.

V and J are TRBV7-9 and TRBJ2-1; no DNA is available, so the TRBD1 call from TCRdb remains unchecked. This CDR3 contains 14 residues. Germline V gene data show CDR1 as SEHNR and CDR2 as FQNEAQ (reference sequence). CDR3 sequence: CASSSGTGKNEQFF.

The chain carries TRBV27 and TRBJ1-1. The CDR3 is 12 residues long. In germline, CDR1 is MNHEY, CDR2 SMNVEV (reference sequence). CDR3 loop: CASSLIGAEAFF.

This CDR3 is CASSQKEQGMTYQPQHF. This sequence joins TRBV3-2 and TRBJ1-5; no DNA is available, so the TRBD1 call from TCRdb remains unchecked. TRBV3-2 represents a pseudogene. This CDR3 contains 17 residues.

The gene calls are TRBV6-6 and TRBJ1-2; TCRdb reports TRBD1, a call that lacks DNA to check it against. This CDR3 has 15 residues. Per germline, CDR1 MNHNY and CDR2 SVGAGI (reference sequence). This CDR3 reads CATMEGGSLSYGYTF.

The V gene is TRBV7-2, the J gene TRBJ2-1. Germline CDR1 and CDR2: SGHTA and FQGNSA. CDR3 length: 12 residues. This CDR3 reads CASSLLGYEQFF.

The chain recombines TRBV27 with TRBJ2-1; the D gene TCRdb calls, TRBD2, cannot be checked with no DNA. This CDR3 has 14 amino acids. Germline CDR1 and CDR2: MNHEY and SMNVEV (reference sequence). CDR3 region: CASSVRGAYNEQFF.

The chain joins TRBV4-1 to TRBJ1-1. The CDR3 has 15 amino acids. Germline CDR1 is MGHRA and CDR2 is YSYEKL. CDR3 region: CASSLRGPADTEAFF.

The CDR3 region is CASSPPGLADYNEQFF. The V and J genes are TRBV12-3 or TRBV12-4 and TRBJ2-1; the TCRdb call, TRBD2, lacks DNA for checking. CDR3 length: 16 residues.

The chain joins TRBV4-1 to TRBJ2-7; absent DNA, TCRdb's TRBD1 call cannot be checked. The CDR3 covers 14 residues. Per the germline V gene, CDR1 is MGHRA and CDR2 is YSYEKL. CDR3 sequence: CASSTGQGAYEQYF.

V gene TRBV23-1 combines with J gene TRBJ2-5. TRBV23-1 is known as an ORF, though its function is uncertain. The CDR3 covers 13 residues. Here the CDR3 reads CASTKDPWETQYF.

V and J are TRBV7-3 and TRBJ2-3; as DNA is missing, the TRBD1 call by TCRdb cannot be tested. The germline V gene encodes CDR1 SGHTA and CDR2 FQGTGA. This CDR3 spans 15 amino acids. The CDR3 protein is CASSLYSGSTDTQYF.

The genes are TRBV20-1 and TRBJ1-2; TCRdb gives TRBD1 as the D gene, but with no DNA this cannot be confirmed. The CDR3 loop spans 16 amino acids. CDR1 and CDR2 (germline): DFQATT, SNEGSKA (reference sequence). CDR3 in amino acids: CSALAGERQESSGYTF.

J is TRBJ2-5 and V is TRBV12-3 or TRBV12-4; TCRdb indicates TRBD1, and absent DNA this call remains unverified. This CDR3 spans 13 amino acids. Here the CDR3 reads CATSPDNQETQYF.

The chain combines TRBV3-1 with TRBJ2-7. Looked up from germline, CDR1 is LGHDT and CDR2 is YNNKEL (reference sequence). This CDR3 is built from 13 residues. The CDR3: CASSQDTYYEQYF.

CDR3 loop: CASSAGRHTEAFF. The chain joins TRBV7-6 to TRBJ1-1. Germline CDR1 is SGHVS and CDR2 is FNYEAQ. This CDR3 comprises 13 residues.

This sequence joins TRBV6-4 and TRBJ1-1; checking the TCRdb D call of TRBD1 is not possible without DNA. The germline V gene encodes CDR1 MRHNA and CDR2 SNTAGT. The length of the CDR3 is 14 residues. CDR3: CASSVRRQGISAFF.

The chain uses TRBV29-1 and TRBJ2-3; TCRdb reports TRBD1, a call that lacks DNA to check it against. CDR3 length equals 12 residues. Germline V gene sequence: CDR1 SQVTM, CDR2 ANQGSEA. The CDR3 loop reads CSVRDHTDTQYF.

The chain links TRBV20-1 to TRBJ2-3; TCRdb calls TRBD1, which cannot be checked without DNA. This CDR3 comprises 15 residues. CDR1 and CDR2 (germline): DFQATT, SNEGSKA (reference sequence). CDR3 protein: CSAPSLGSGAGTQYF.